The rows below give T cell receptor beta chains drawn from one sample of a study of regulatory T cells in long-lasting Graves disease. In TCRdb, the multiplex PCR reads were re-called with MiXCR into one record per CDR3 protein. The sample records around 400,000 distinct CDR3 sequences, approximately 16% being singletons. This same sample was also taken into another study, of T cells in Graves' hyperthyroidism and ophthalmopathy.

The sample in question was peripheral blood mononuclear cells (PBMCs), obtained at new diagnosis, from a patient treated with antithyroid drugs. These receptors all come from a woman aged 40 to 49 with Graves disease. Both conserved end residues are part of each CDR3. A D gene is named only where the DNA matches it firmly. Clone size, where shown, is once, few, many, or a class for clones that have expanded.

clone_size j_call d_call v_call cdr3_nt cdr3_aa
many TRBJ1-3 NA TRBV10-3 TGTGCCATCAGGTCCTCTGGAAACACCATATATTTT CAIRSSGNTIYF
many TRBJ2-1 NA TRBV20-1 TGCAGTGCTAGACCACGGGTGGGCGGGTTGAATGAGCAGTTCTTC CSARPRVGGLNEQFF
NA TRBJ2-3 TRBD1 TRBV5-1 TGCGCCAGCGGCCCAGGACAGGGGGTAGGAGATACGCAGTATTTT CASGPGQGVGDTQYF
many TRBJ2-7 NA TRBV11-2 TGTGCCAGCAGCTTTGCAGGGGCCAACGAGCAGTACTTC CASSFAGANEQYF
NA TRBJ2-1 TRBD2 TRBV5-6 TGTGCCAGCAGCCCTAACCGGGGACTAGCGGGGGTTCTGGGCGTACTCCACAATGAGCAGTTCTTC CASSPNRGLAGVLGVLHNEQFF
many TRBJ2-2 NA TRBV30 TGTGCCTGGAGCCCGTTACTGAACACCGGGGAGCTGTTTTTT CAWSPLLNTGELFF
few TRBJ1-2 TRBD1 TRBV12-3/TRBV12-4 TGTGCCAGCAGTGAGGACAGGGTCGGCTATGGCTACACCTTC CASSEDRVGYGYTF
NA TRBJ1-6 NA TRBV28 TGTGCCAGCAGTTTCCCCGTTACCAATTCACCCCTCCGCTTT CASSFPVTNSPLRF
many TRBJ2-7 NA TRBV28 TGTGCCAGCTCTGACGGGGCCTACGAGCAGTACTTC CASSDGAYEQYF
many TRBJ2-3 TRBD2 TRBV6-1 TGTGCCAGCAAAAGGACTAGCGGGACTGGTGGCACAGATACGCAGTATTTT CASKRTSGTGGTDTQYF
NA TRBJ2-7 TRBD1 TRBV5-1 TGCGCCAGCAGATATCTGCCGGGACAGGGAGACGAGCAGTACTTC CASRYLPGQGDEQYF
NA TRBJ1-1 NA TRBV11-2 TGTGCCTGGAGTGCCCCGGGACTTGCGAACACTGAAGCTTTCTTT CAWSAPGLANTEAFF
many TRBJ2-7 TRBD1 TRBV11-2 TGTGCCAGCAGCTTAGGTGGGACAGGTTCGACCTACGAGCAGTACTTC CASSLGGTGSTYEQYF
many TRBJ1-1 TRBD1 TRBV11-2 TGTGCCAGCAGCTTGGACAGGGTCAGGTCTGAAGCTTTCTTT CASSLDRVRSEAFF
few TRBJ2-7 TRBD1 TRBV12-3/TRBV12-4 TGTGCCAGCAGGAAGGGGACAGGAAACTACGAGCAGTACTTC CASRKGTGNYEQYF
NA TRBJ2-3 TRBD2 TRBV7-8 TGTGCCAGCAGCTTCCAGCTAGCGGGAGGGCCCTTTCAAAGGTATTTT CASSFQLAGGPFQRYF
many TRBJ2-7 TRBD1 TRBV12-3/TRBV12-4 TGTGCCAGCAGACGTAGGACAGGGGGTATCTACGAGCAGTACTTC CASRRRTGGIYEQYF
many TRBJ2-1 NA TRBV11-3 TGTGCCAGCAGCTTAGAGGAATGGGGTGAGCAGTTCTTC CASSLEEWGEQFF
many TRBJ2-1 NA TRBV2 TGTGCCAGCAGCCCTGACCACCCCTTGATCTTC CASSPDHPLIF
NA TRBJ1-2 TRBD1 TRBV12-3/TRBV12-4 TGTGCCAGCAGTTCCAAGGGACAGGGGGCGAACTATGGCTACACCTTC CASSSKGQGANYGYTF
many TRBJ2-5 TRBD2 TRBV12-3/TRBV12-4 TGTGCCAGCAGTTTGGGGACTAGAAGTAACGTCCCCCAAGAGACCCAGTACTTC CASSLGTRSNVPQETQYF
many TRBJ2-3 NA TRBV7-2 TGTGCCAGCAGCTTAGGGCGGAGTGCTTCCCCAGATACGCAGTATTTT CASSLGRSASPDTQYF
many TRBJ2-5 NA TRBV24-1 TGTGCCACCAGTGATTCCCTCAGCGCGGAGACCCAGTACTTC CATSDSLSAETQYF
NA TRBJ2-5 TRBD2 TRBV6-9 TGTGCCAGCAGTTATTCGTATCTAGCGGGAGGGCAAGAGACCCAGTACTTC CASSYSYLAGGQETQYF
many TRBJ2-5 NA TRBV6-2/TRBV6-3 TGTGCCAGCAGTGGAGGGACCGTAGAGACCCAGTACTTC CASSGGTVETQYF
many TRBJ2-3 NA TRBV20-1 TGCAGTGCTACCCAGGGATTCACAGATACGCAGTATTTT CSATQGFTDTQYF
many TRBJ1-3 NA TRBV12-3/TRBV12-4 TGTGCCAGCAGCCCTTGGGATACTGGAAACACCATATATTTT CASSPWDTGNTIYF
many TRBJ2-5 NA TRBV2 TGTGCCAGCAGTGTACGACAGCAAGAGACCCAGTACTTC CASSVRQQETQYF
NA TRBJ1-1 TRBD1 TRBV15 TGTGCCACCAGCACGCGACAGGGAGACACTGAAGCTTTCTTT CATSTRQGDTEAFF
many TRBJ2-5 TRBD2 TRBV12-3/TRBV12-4 TGTGCCGGCGGCCTAGCGGGAGGAAAGACCCAGTACTTC CAGGLAGGKTQYF
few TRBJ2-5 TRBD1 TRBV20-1 TGCAGTGCTAGAACAGGGGGTGGGGAGACCCAGTACTTC CSARTGGGETQYF
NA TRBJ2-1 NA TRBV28 TGTGCCAGCAGTTTTGTGGGGCCTGGGGATGAGCAGTTCTTC CASSFVGPGDEQFF
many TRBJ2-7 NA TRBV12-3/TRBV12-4 TGTGCCAGCAGTTTCTCCCTCGAGCAGTACTTC CASSFSLEQYF
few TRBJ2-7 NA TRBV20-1 TGCAGTGCCCACTCACCTGAGGTCTCGAGGGAGCAGTACTTC CSAHSPEVSREQYF
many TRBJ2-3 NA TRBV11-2 TGTGCCAGCAGACCAATTACGGGACTTGCGCAGTATTTT CASRPITGLAQYF
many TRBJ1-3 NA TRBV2 TGTGCCAGCAATTCCCAGGGGCTCTCTGGAAACACCATATATTTT CASNSQGLSGNTIYF
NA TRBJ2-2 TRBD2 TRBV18 TGTGCCAGCTCACGATCTTCTAGCGGGAGAGGAACCGGGGAGCTGTTTTTT CASSRSSSGRGTGELFF
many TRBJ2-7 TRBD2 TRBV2 TGTGCCAGCAGAAGAACTAGCGGGAGGGCCCCCTACGAGCAGTACTTC CASRRTSGRAPYEQYF
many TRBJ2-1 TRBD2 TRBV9 TGTGCCAGCAGCCCAGCGGGATTTCCCTACAATGAGCAGTTCTTC CASSPAGFPYNEQFF
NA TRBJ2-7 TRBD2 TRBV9 TGTGCCAGCAGCGTAGGGGTGGCGGGAGAGTCCTACGAGCAGTACTTC CASSVGVAGESYEQYF
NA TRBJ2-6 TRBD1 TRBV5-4 TGTGCCAGCAGCTTCGACAGGGCTCGCGGGGCCAACGTCCTGACTTTC CASSFDRARGANVLTF